These T cell receptor beta chains were read from a single sample in a study of neurological immune-mediated disorders. TCRdb ran MiXCR on the 5' RACE reads and lists one entry per CDR3 protein. Here the sample spans under 35,000 distinct CDR3 sequences, approximately 24% being singletons. The material sequenced was CD4+ T cells from blood. All receptors come from a man aged 50-59 years with HTLV-1-associated myelopathy (HAM/TSP). Each CDR3 is given with its conserved first and last residue. Each record gives: clone size, D gene, J gene, V gene, CDR3 DNA, CDR3 protein. D genes are given only for firm matches. The size entry is marked missing in some rows and otherwise reads once, few, many or a size class.

size: few
D: .
J: TRBJ2-6
V: TRBV18
DNA: TGTGCCAGCTCACCACTGGTCACGGGGGCCTCCGGGGCCAACGTCCTGACTTTC
CDR3: CASSPLVTGASGANVLTF

size: .
D: .
J: TRBJ1-1
V: TRBV5-1
DNA: TGCGCCAGCAGCGTGGTATCCCTTGAGGACGCTTTCTTT
CDR3: CASSVVSLEDAFF

size: many
D: .
J: TRBJ1-1
V: TRBV20-1
DNA: TGCAGTGCTAGAGATCCCGGGACTGGGAACACTGAAGCTTTCTTT
CDR3: CSARDPGTGNTEAFF

size: .
D: .
J: TRBJ1-1
V: TRBV4-2
DNA: TGTGCCAGCAGCCAAGAAGCCAGGGCGAACACTGAAGCTTTCTTT
CDR3: CASSQEARANTEAFF

size: many
D: .
J: TRBJ2-3
V: TRBV18
DNA: TGTGCCAGCTCACCCCGCATGCGGGGAGAGTCAGATACGCAGTATTTT
CDR3: CASSPRMRGESDTQYF

size: many
D: TRBD2
J: TRBJ2-5
V: TRBV5-1
DNA: TGCGCCAGCACCTCACTAGCGGGGGCGAGACAAGAGACCCAGTACTTC
CDR3: CASTSLAGARQETQYF

size: many
D: .
J: TRBJ1-5
V: TRBV12-3/TRBV12-4
DNA: TGTGCCAGCAGTTTAACGGAGCGGCCCCAGCATTTT
CDR3: CASSLTERPQHF

size: many
D: .
J: TRBJ2-5
V: TRBV7-7
DNA: TGTGCCAGCAGCCGGGGACAAAAGGAGACCCAGTACTTC
CDR3: CASSRGQKETQYF

size: many
D: TRBD2
J: TRBJ2-3
V: TRBV20-1
DNA: TGCAGTCCCGAAAGGACTAGCGGGGGAACGCAGTATTTT
CDR3: CSPERTSGGTQYF

size: many
D: TRBD1
J: TRBJ2-1
V: TRBV3-1
DNA: TGTGCCAGCAGCCCGGGACAGGGGATACCCTACAATGAGCAGTTCTTC
CDR3: CASSPGQGIPYNEQFF

size: many
D: .
J: TRBJ1-4
V: TRBV29-1
DNA: TGCAGCGCCAGAGAAGGAGAAAAACTGTTTTTT
CDR3: CSAREGEKLFF

size: many
D: .
J: TRBJ2-5
V: TRBV5-1
DNA: TGCGCCAGCAGCTTAGGGGGGGCCACGTGGGAGACCCAGTACTTC
CDR3: CASSLGGATWETQYF

size: many
D: .
J: TRBJ1-5
V: TRBV15
DNA: TGTGCCACCAGCAGAGGGGGGGCGGACAATCAGCCCCAGCATTTT
CDR3: CATSRGGADNQPQHF

size: .
D: TRBD1
J: TRBJ2-1
V: TRBV3-1
DNA: TGTGCCAGCAGCCCGCCGGACAGGGGCTGGGGTGAGCAGTTCTTC
CDR3: CASSPPDRGWGEQFF

size: many
D: TRBD1
J: TRBJ1-6
V: TRBV20-1
DNA: TGCAGTGCTAGAGAACCGGGACAGCAGAATTCACCCCTCCACTTT
CDR3: CSAREPGQQNSPLHF

size: many
D: TRBD1
J: TRBJ2-1
V: TRBV7-9
DNA: TGTGCCAGCAGCCCCGACAGGGGGTCCTACAATGAGCAGTTCTTC
CDR3: CASSPDRGSYNEQFF

size: many
D: .
J: TRBJ1-4
V: TRBV4-1
DNA: TGCGCCAGCAGCCTAAGGGGGACTCCAGGGACTAATGAAAAACTGTTTTTT
CDR3: CASSLRGTPGTNEKLFF

size: many
D: TRBD1
J: TRBJ2-2
V: TRBV20-1
DNA: TGCAGTGCTATGAGGGGACAGGGGGCCTCCGGGGAGCTGTTTTTT
CDR3: CSAMRGQGASGELFF

size: many
D: .
J: TRBJ2-2
V: TRBV9
DNA: TGTGCCAGCAGCGTAGCTGGAATTCCCGGGGAGCTGTTTTTT
CDR3: CASSVAGIPGELFF